This TCR beta chain was recorded in a study of long-term antiretroviral therapy in people with HIV. Sequencing relied on immunoSEQ assay v3.0, run at survey level. Only in-frame clones appear in the TCRdb table, and some are missing; sequencing was by immunoSEQ multiplex PCR. The table has approximately 27,000 clones, approximately 91% seen once. The study's findings and limits: Versus controls, repertoires in people with HIV had narrower CDR3 length ranges.

This CDR3 comprises 14 residues. With 3 bases removed from V and 9 bases from J, the gap between germline ends came to 17 bases. CDR1 MDHEN and CDR2 SYDVKM come from the germline V gene. With respect to this clone: The target antigen is unknown.

The V call is TRBV28, the J call TRBJ1-2; no reliable D call. This receptor was identified in a young man with HIV. The material sequenced was unsorted PBMCs, taken 3.1 years after starting antiretroviral therapy. Here the CDR3 DNA reads TGTGCCAGCAGTTTCGGGCGCCCGGGCACGCGCTACACCTTC. This translates into CASSFGRPGTRYTF.